A single sample is the source of the 25 T cell receptor beta chains below, sequenced in a study of identical twins. Each CDR3 protein gets one entry after TCRdb re-called the 5' RACE reads with MiXCR. This repertoire shows 250,000 to 350,000 distinct CDR3 sequences, 8% to 9% found once; its top ten account for approximately 2.1%. The same sample was also used in a study of yellow fever vaccine responses in identical twins.

Input material: memory (CD45RO+) T cells sorted from blood. The receptors come from a woman aged 18-29 years in good health.

At least ten counts were recorded for this clonotype. The rearrangement links TRBV24-1 to TRBJ2-1, with 9 bases aligning to TRBD2. Germline V gene data show CDR1 as KGHDR and CDR2 as SFDVKD. V lost 3 bases and J lost 7; bases outside the gene matches: 3. The CDR3 runs to 14 residues. CDR3 protein: CATSDRSGRNEQFF. The CDR3 DNA sequence: TGTGCCACCAGTGATAGGAGCGGGAGGAATGAGCAGTTCTTC.

The CDR3 reads CASSFRLYNEQFF. In DNA form, the CDR3 reads TGTGCCAGCAGCTTCCGCCTCTACAATGAGCAGTTCTTC. The genes are TRBV7-6 and TRBJ2-1; D not resolved. Trimming left V 3 bases short and J 3 bases short, with 6 bases between. The CDR3 is 13 residues long. Per germline, CDR1 SGHVS and CDR2 FNYEAQ.

V gene TRBV6-1 combines with J gene TRBJ1-3, with a possible D match to TRBD1 (5 bases). This CDR3 has 16 residues. Germline assignment: CDR1 MNHNS and CDR2 SASEGT. The ends were cut back, 0 bases at V and 4 bases at J, with 13 bases in the middle. CDR3 loop: CASSEAEGFGGNTIYF. The CDR3 coding sequence is TGTGCCAGCAGTGAAGCGGAGGGGTTCGGAGGAAACACCATATATTTT.

CDR3 in DNA: TGTGCCAGCACCGGGGGCCCTTCTGGGGCCAACGTCCTGACTTTC. Translating gives CASTGGPSGANVLTF. This chain connects TRBV2 to TRBJ2-6; D possibly uses TRBD1 or TRBD2 (6 bases each). The CDR3 spans 15 residues. Trimming left V 7 bases short and J 1 base short, with 11 bases between. Per germline, CDR1 SNHLY and CDR2 FYNNEI.

This clonotype was seen many times. The chain links TRBV10-3 to TRBJ2-5; D ambiguous. The length of the CDR3 is 12 residues. Per germline, CDR1 ENHRY and CDR2 SYGVKD. Trimming stripped 4 bases from V and 4 bases from J, with 7 bases between. The CDR3 DNA sequence: TGTGCCATCAGTGGAGAGCTAGAGACCCAGTACTTC. Encoded protein: CAISGELETQYF.

This clonotype was counted a few times. V usage is TRBV29-1 and J usage is TRBJ2-1; 8 nucleotides match TRBD1. The V gene end was trimmed by 5 bases and the J gene end by 8 bases; junction bases not matched to a gene: 11. The germline V gene has CDR1 SQVTM and CDR2 ANQGSEA. The CDR3 length is 14 residues. This chain's CDR3 is CSVQRTGYLDEQFF. CDR3 nucleotide sequence: TGCAGCGTTCAGAGGACAGGGTATTTGGATGAGCAGTTCTTC.

The rearrangement joins TRBV5-1 to TRBJ2-5, with D maybe TRBD2 (6 bases). CDR1 is SGHRS and CDR2 is YFSETQ in the germline V gene. V lost 0 bases to trimming and J lost 5 bases, with 11 bases between them. The CDR3 extends over 14 amino acids. The CDR3: CASSLGGSGETQYF. In DNA form, the CDR3 reads TGCGCCAGCAGCTTGGGAGGCAGCGGGGAGACCCAGTACTTC.

This clonotype showed up many times. This chain links TRBV5-1 with TRBJ2-3; 11 bases align to TRBD1. Germline CDR1 is SGHRS and CDR2 is YFSETQ. Trimming took 1 base from V and 3 from J; bases not matched to a gene: 7. The CDR3 covers 17 residues. This chain's CDR3 is CASSLWGDRGKTDTQYF. The CDR3 DNA is TGCGCCAGCAGCTTGTGGGGGGACAGGGGGAAGACAGATACGCAGTATTTT.

In this sample, this clonotype turned up many times. The J gene is TRBJ2-3, the V gene TRBV4-2; D unclear. The CDR3 has 18 residues. The V end lost 0 bases, the J end lost 4 bases, and 20 bases lay between the germline ends. The germline V gene encodes CDR1 LGHNA and CDR2 YNFKEQ. Here the CDR3 DNA reads TGTGCCAGCAGCCAAGAAGCCACACTGCTTTTTAACCCAGATACGCAGTATTTT. This codes for CASSQEATLLFNPDTQYF.

The chain has TRBV6-5 and TRBJ2-3; 8 bases map to TRBD2. The V and J ends lost 0 bases and 9 bases, in that order; junction bases with no gene match: 17. The CDR3 contains 18 residues. Germline loops: CDR1 MNHEY, CDR2 SVGAGI. CDR3 in DNA: TGTGCCAGCAGTTACTCAGGGGCCGGGCTAGCGGGCGCGGGCACGCAGTATTTT. Its translation: CASSYSGAGLAGAGTQYF.

The chain has TRBV12-5 and TRBJ2-2, with 11 bases lining up with TRBD2. Losses at the gene ends were 6 bases for V and 0 bases for J; bases not matched to a gene: 6. Germline lookup yields CDR1 LGHNT and CDR2 FRNRAP. CDR3 length: 17 amino acids. Here the CDR3 DNA reads TGTGCTAGTGGACCGGGACTAGCGGACCCGAACACCGGGGAGCTGTTTTTT. It is translated as CASGPGLADPNTGELFF. The full variable domain, in which reference TRBV12-5 and TRBJ2-2 provide the parts outside the CDR3, is DARVTQTPRHKVTEMGQEVTMRCQPILGHNTVFWYRQTMMQGLELLAYFRNRAPLDDSGMPKDRFSAEMPDATLATLKIQPSEPRDSAVYFCASGPGLADPNTGELFFGEGSRLTVL.

The V and J genes are TRBV6-1 and TRBJ2-5; D unclear. Trimming cost V 6 bases and J 3 bases, with 11 bases left between them. Germline V gene lookup returns CDR1 MNHNS and CDR2 SASEGT. The CDR3 loop spans 13 amino acids. The CDR3 is CASSERMEETQYF. DNA of the CDR3: TGTGCCAGCAGCGAAAGGATGGAAGAGACCCAGTACTTC.

The J gene is TRBJ2-3, the V gene TRBV5-5; no firm D call. The CDR3 loop spans 14 amino acids. V lost 0 bases, J lost 0 bases, and 5 bases lay in between. CDR1 is SGHKS, CDR2 YYEKEE, per germline (reference sequence). CDR3 DNA sequence: TGTGCCAGCAGCTTGGACGTGAGCACAGATACGCAGTATTTT. It translates to CASSLDVSTDTQYF.

This clonotype was counted many times. V gene TRBV12-3 or TRBV12-4 combines with J gene TRBJ1-5; TRBD1 is a possible D gene (5 bases). This CDR3 is 15 amino acids long. V lost 2 bases to trimming and J lost 9 bases, with 17 bases between them. CDR3 residues: CASSLNAYNGGPQHF. CDR3 in DNA: TGTGCCAGCAGTTTAAACGCATACAACGGGGGGCCCCAGCATTTT.

The rearrangement uses TRBV10-3 and TRBJ1-1; D is possibly TRBD1 (6 bases). V was trimmed by 4 bases and J by 11 bases, leaving 11 bases between them. This CDR3 comprises 11 residues. CDR1 ENHRY and CDR2 SYGVKD come from the germline V gene. CDR3 sequence reads: CAISGQERAFF. CDR3 nucleotide sequence: TGTGCCATCAGTGGACAGGAGAGGGCTTTCTTT.

This clonotype was counted many times. The chain recombines TRBV20-1 with TRBJ2-2; perhaps TRBD1 as D (7 bases). Trimming removed 0 bases from V and 7 bases from J, with 15 bases in between. There are 15 residues in the CDR3. CDR1 DFQATT and CDR2 SNEGSKA come from the germline V gene (reference sequence). The CDR3 DNA sequence: TGCAGTGCTAGAGAGCCTACAGGGGAGGTCGGGGAGCTGTTTTTT. Translating gives CSAREPTGEVGELFF.

This clonotype was counted many times. The chain recombines TRBV3-1 with TRBJ1-1; D is unresolved. Germline lookup yields CDR1 LGHDT and CDR2 YNNKEL (reference sequence). The CDR3 spans 14 residues. The V and J ends lost 2 bases and 2 bases respectively, with 9 bases between them. CDR3 DNA: TGTGCCAGCAGCCAATGGGCGGTAAACACTGAAGCTTTCTTT. This sequence encodes CASSQWAVNTEAFF.

In its sample, this clonotype was seen a few times. This chain links TRBV19 with TRBJ2-6, with D possibly TRBD1 on 5 matching bases. The CDR3 length is 16 residues. V gave up 5 bases and J gave up 3 bases, with 14 bases separating them. The germline CDR1 and CDR2 sequences are LNHDA and SQIVND (reference sequence). The CDR3 bases are TGTGCCAGTAGTGCCATTGGGGCTGGTGGGGCCAACGTCCTGACTTTC. Encoded protein: CASSAIGAGGANVLTF.

This clonotype was seen a handful of times. The rearrangement joins TRBV2 to TRBJ1-1; tentative D call: TRBD1 (6 bases). This CDR3 is built from 14 residues. Trimming cost V 7 bases and J 2 bases, with 14 bases left between them. The V gene's germline CDR1 is SNHLY and CDR2 FYNNEI. The CDR3, as DNA: TGTGCCAGCACAGAGCGGACAGAAAACACTGAAGCTTTCTTT. This codes for CASTERTENTEAFF.

The chain has TRBV20-1 and TRBJ2-1; 10 bases fit TRBD2. Losses at the gene ends were 8 bases for V and 10 bases for J; bases not matched to a gene: 14. The CDR3 extends over 14 amino acids. Germline CDR1 and CDR2: DFQATT and SNEGSKA (reference sequence). The CDR3 loop is CSPGGTSGAGEQFF. CDR3 DNA: TGCAGTCCCGGGGGAACTAGCGGGGCCGGGGAGCAGTTCTTC.

This clonotype was seen only a few times. The chain employs TRBV5-6 and TRBJ1-5; D unresolved. Germline values: CDR1 SGHDT, CDR2 YYEEEE. Trimming left V 0 bases short and J 11 bases short, with 18 bases between. The CDR3 has 15 residues. The CDR3 is CASSLAGRESGSQHF. CDR3 DNA: TGTGCCAGCAGCTTGGCCGGGCGGGAATCGGGGTCCCAGCATTTT.

The sample holds many counts of this clonotype. V usage is TRBV5-1 and J usage is TRBJ2-7, with TRBD2 matching over 16 bases. Trimming cost V 3 bases and J 5 bases; bases outside gene matches: 8. This CDR3 is built from 17 residues. Germline CDR1 is SGHRS and CDR2 is YFSETQ. The CDR3 DNA is TGCGCCAGCAGCTATGGGACTAGCGGGAGGGCCGGTCACGAGCAGTACTTC. Its protein product is CASSYGTSGRAGHEQYF.

The rearrangement links TRBV5-1 to TRBJ2-5; a possible D gene is TRBD1 (6 bases). The CDR3 has 15 amino acids. CDR1 and CDR2 (germline): SGHRS, YFSETQ. V lost 1 base and J 3 bases, leaving 13 bases between the germline ends. The CDR3 coding sequence is TGCGCCAGCAGCTTGAATCAGGGGAATAAAGAGACCCAGTACTTC. Protein sequence: CASSLNQGNKETQYF.

V and J are TRBV10-2 and TRBJ2-3; D remains unclear. The V gene's germline CDR1 is WSHSY and CDR2 SAAADI. Deletions cut 8 bases from V and 6 bases from J, with 15 bases between. This CDR3 region has 13 residues. CDR3 bases: TGCGCCAGCGGTTCACGAAACATCGATACGCAGTATTTT. Amino acids: CASGSRNIDTQYF.

The gene calls are TRBV5-6 and TRBJ2-1; D gene uncertain. Germline V CDR1 and CDR2: SGHDT, YYEEEE. V dropped 2 bases and J dropped 3 bases, with 12 bases sitting between them. The CDR3 has 15 amino acids. CDR3 in DNA: TGTGCCAGCAGCTTAATTGGTTACGGCTACAATGAGCAGTTCTTC. As protein: CASSLIGYGYNEQFF.